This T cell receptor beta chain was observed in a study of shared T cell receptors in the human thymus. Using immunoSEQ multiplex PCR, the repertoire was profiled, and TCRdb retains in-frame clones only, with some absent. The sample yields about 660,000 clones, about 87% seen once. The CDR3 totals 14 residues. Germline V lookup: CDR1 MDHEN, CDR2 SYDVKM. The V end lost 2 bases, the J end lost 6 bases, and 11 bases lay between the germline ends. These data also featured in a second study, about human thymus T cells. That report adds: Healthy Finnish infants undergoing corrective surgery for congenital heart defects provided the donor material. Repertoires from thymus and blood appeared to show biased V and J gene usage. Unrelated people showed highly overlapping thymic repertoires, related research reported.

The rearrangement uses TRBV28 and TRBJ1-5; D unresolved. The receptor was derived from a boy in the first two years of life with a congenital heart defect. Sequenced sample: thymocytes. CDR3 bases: TGTGCCAGCAGTTTAGAGGGTATTGTTCAGCCCCAGCATTTT. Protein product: CASSLEGIVQPQHF.